This T cell receptor beta chain was retrieved from a study of blood T cell repertoires in COVID-19. Study-wide background: Acute-phase and convalescent COVID-19 samples originated in the United States, Italy and Spain. PBMCs, B-cell-depleted T cells, or T cells were the source of the cDNA or gDNA that made up the material.

Germline CDR1 MNHEY, CDR2 SVGEGT. Trimming left V 5 bases short and J 4 bases short, with 20 bases between. The CDR3 runs 16 residues. Sequencing used immunoSEQ multiplex PCR; TCRdb keeps in-frame clones, though not all of them. The table lists 55,000 to 85,000 clones, 80% to 90% of them singletons, with under 6% in the top ten. The sequence derives from a human donor in a cohort sampled during active COVID-19. V is TRBV6-2 or TRBV6-3 and J is TRBJ1-2; D perhaps matches TRBD1 (6 bases). The source material was peripheral blood. The CDR3 sequence: CASSTYLGRGSYGYTF. Written as DNA, the CDR3 is TGTGCCAGCAGTACCTACTTGGGCAGGGGAAGCTATGGCTACACCTTC.